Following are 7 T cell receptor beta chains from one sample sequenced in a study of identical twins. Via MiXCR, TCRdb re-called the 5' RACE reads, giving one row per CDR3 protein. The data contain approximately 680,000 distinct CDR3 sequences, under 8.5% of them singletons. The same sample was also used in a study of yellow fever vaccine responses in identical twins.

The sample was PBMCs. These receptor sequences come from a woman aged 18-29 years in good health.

CDR3 bases: TGTGCCAGCAGCCAAGATCGTACAGGCTACGAGCAGTACGTC. Translating it yields CASSQDRTGYEQYV. V and J are TRBV4-2 and TRBJ2-7, with D possibly TRBD1 on 5 matching bases. Between the trimmed V and J ends, which lost 0 bases and 3 bases, there was a span of 9 bases. This CDR3 spans 14 amino acids. Germline loops: CDR1 LGHNA, CDR2 YNFKEQ.

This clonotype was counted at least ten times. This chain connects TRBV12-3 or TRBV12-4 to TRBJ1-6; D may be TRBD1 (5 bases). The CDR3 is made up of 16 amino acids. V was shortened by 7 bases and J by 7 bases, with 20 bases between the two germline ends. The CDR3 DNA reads TGTGCCAGCAACATCGCGGGGGTCCTGCAGAATTCACCCCTCCACTTT. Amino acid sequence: CASNIAGVLQNSPLHF.

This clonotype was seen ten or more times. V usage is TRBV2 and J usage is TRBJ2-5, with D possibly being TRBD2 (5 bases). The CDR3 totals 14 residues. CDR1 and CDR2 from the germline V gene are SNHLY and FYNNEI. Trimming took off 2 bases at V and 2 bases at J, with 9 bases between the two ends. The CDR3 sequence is CASSELTGQETQYF. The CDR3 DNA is TGTGCCAGCAGTGAACTAACGGGACAAGAGACCCAGTACTTC.

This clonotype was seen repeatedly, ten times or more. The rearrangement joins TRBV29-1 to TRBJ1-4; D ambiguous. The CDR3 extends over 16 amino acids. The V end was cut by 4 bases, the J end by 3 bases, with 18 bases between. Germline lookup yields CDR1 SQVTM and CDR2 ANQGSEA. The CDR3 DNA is TGCAGCGTTGCCGGTGCGGATATGGACTCTAATGAAAAACTGTTTTTT. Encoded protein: CSVAGADMDSNEKLFF.

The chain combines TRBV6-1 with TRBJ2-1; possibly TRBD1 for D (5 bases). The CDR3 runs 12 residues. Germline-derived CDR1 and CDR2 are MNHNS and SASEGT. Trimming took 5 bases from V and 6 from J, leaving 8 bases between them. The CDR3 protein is CASSKGLNEQFF. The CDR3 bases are TGTGCCAGCAGTAAGGGGCTCAATGAGCAGTTCTTC.

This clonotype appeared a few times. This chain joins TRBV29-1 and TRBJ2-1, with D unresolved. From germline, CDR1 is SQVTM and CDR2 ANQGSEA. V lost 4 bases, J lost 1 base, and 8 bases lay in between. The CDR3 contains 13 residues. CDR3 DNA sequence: TGCAGCGTTGGTGGCCCGTCCTACAATGAGCAGTTCTTC. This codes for CSVGGPSYNEQFF.

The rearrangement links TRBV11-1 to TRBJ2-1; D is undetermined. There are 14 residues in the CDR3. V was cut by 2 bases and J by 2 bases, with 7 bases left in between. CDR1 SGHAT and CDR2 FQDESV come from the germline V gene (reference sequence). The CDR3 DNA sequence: TGTGCCAGCAGCTTATACGGAGCCTACAATGAGCAGTTCTTC. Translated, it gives CASSLYGAYNEQFF.